These T cell receptor beta chains were read from a single sample in a study of PD-L1 blockade in urothelial cancer. The repertoire was sequenced with immunoSEQ multiplex PCR; TCRdb's copy has only in-frame clones and lacks some. The data hold 65,000 to 80,000 clones, with around four fifths observed a single time. The source material was PBMCs, sampled around atezolizumab (anti-PD-L1) treatment. These receptors all stem from a man between 65 and 85 years old with urothelial cancer. Each CDR3 is given with its conserved first and last residue. The order of the fields is D gene, clone size, J gene, V gene, CDR3 protein, CDR3 DNA. D genes are given only for firm matches. Clone size is shown for a subset of rows, as once, few, many or a class of expanded clone.

>TRBD2|NA|TRBJ2-1|TRBV27
CASRGTSRNEQFF
TGTGCCAGCAGGGGGACTAGCCGGAATGAGCAGTTCTTC
>TRBD2|once|TRBJ2-1|TRBV29-1
CSVRRTSGSVDEQFF
TGCAGCGTTCGACGGACTAGCGGGAGTGTCGATGAGCAGTTCTTC
>NA|NA|TRBJ2-5|TRBV10-2
CASSEFGETQYF
TGCGCCAGCAGTGAATTCGGAGAGACCCAGTACTTC
>TRBD1|NA|TRBJ2-7|TRBV6-5
CASSYGQGLGEQYF
TGTGCCAGCAGTTACGGACAGGGTTTGGGCGAGCAGTACTTC
>NA|once|TRBJ2-7|TRBV5-6
CASSLNQGTKFYEQYF
TGTGCCAGCAGCTTGAATCAGGGGACTAAATTCTACGAGCAGTACTTC
>NA|NA|TRBJ2-1|TRBV5-4
CASSLTGVNEQFF
TGTGCCAGCAGCTTGACGGGAGTCAATGAGCAGTTCTTC
>NA|NA|TRBJ2-5|TRBV7-3
CASSPGPPGVRETQYF
TGTGCCAGCAGCCCGGGTCCCCCAGGGGTTCGCGAGACCCAGTACTTC
>TRBD1|once|TRBJ1-2|TRBV30
CAWSRQGHGYTF
TGTGCCTGGAGTAGACAGGGTCATGGCTACACCTTC
>TRBD1|few|TRBJ1-1|TRBV5-1
CASSSQGASEAFF
TGCGCCAGCAGCTCACAGGGGGCTAGTGAAGCTTTCTTT
>TRBD2|NA|TRBJ2-1|TRBV10-2
CASSLSGSWMNEQFF
TGCGCCAGCAGCCTGAGCGGGAGCTGGATGAATGAGCAGTTCTTC
>TRBD2|once|TRBJ2-1|TRBV6-5
CASSSTTSGNYNEQFF
TGTGCCAGCAGTTCAACGACTAGCGGGAACTACAATGAGCAGTTCTTC